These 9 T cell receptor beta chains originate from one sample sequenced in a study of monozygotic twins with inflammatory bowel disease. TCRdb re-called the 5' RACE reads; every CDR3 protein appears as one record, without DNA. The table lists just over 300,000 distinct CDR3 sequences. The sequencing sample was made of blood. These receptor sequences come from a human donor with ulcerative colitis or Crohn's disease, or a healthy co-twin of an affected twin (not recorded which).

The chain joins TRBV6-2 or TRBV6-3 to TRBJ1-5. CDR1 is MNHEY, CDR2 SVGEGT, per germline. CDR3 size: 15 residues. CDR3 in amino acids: CASSSTAYSNQPQHF.

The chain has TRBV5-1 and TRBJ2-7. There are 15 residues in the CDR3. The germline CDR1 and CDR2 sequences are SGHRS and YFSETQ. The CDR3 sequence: CASTGVNGRPYEQYF. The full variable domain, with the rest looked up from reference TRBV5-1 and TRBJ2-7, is KAGVTQTPRYLIKTRGQQVTLSCSPISGHRSVSWYQQTPGQGLQFLFEYFSETQRNKGNFPGRFSGRQFSNSRSEMNVSTLELGDSALYLCASTGVNGRPYEQYFGPGTRLTVT.

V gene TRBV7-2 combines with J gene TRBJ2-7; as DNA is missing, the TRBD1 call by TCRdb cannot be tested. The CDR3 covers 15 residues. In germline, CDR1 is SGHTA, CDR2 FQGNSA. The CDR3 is CASSLDKRALYEQYF. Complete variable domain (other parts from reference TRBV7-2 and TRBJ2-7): GAGVSQSPSNKVTEKGKDVELRCDPISGHTALYWYRQSLGQGLEFLIYFQGNSAPDKSGLPSDRFSAERTGGSVSTLTIQRTQQEDSAVYLCASSLDKRALYEQYFGPGTRLTVT.

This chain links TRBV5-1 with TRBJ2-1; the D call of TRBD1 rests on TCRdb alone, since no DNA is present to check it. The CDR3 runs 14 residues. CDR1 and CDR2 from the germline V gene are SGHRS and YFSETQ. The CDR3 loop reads CASSFLRGPNEQFF.

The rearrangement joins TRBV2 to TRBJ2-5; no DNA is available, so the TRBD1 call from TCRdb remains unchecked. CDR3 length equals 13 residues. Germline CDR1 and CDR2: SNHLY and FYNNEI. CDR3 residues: CASMGGEGETQYF.

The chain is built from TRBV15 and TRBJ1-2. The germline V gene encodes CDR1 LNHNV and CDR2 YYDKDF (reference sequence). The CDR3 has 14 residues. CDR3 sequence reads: CATSRGLLDYGYTF.

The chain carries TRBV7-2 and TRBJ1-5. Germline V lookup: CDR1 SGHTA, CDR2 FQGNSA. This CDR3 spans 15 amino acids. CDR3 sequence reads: CASSRLTTSNQPQHF.

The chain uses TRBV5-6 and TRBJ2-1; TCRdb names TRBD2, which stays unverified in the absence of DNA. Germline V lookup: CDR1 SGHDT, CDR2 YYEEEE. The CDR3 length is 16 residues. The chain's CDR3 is CASSRGTSIDYNEQFF.

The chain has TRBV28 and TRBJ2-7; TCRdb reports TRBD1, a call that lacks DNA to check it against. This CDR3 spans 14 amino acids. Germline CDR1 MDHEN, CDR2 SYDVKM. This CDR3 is CASSGAADSYEQYF.